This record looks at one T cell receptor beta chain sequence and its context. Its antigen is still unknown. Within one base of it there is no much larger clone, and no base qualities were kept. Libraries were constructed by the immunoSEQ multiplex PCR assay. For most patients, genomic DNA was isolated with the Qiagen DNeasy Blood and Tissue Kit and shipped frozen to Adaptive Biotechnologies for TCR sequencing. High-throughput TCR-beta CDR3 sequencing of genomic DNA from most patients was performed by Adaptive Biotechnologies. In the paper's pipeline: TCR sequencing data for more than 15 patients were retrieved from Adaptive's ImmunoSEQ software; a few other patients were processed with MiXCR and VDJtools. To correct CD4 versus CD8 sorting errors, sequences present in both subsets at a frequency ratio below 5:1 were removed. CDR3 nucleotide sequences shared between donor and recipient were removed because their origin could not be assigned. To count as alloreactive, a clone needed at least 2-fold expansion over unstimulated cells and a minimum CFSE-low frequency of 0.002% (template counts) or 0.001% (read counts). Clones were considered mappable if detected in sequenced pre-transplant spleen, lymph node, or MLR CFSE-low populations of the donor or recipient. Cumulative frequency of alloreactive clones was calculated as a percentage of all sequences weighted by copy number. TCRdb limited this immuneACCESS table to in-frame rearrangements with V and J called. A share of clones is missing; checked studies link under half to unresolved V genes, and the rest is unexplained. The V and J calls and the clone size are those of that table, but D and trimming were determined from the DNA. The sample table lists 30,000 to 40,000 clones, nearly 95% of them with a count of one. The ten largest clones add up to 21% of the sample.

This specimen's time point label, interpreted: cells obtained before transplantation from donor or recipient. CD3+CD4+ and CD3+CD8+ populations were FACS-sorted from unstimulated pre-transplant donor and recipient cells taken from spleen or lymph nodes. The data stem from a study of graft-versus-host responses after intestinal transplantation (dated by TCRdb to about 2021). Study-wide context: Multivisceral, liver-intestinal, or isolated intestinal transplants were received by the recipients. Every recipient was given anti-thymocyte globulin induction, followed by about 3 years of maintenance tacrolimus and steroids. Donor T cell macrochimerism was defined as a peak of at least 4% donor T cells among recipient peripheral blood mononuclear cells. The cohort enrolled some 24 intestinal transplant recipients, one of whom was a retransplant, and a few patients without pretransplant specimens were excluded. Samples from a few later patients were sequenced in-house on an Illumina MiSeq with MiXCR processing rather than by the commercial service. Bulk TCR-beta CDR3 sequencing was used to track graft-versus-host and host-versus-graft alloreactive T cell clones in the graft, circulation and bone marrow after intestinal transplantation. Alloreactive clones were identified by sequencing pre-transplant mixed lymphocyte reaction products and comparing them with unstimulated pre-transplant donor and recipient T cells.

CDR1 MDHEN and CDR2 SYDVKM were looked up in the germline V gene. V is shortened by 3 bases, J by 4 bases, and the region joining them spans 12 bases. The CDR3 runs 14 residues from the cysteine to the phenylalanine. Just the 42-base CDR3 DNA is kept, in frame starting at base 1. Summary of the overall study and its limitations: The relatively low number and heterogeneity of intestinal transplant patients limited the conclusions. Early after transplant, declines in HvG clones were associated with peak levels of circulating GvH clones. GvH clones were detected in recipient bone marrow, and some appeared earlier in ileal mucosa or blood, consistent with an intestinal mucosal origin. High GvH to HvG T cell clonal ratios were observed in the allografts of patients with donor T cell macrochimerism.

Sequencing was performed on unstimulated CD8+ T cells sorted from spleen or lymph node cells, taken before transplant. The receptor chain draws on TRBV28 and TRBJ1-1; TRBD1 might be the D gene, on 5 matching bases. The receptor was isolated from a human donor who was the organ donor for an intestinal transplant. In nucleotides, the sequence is TGTGCCAGCAGTTTCAGAGGTGGGGGCACTGAAGCTTTCTTT. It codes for CASSFRGGGTEAFF.